This T cell receptor beta chain is drawn from a study of shared clonotypes between healthy human individuals. Points from the study as a whole: A few donors held approximately 5% of naive CD4 clonotypes in common. The expectation was that sequencing depth would affect clonotype sharing among donors.

On this clone: Antigen specificity is unknown.

At a deep level, the assay was run. Replicate PCRs run on sorted subsets employed approximately 0.2 ug DNA, 30,000 to 35,000 T cell genomes. Profiled with immunoSEQ multiplex PCR; TCRdb holds only in-frame clones, not every one. The table lists 950,000 to 1,300,000 clones, roughly 80% of them singletons. V shed 5 bases and J shed 7 bases, with 12 bases lying between them. The CDR3 runs 14 residues. Looked up from germline, CDR1 is MNHNY and CDR2 is SVGAGI (reference sequence). Material for sequencing was memory CD4+ T cells sorted from blood. Specified subset: CD45RA-negative fraction. The J gene is TRBJ1-6, the V gene TRBV6-6; tentative D call: TRBD1 (5 bases). The receptor comes from a man between 18 and 29 years old in good health. Written as DNA, the CDR3 is TGTGCCAGCAGTCCCGACGGGGGAAATTCACCCCTCCACTTT. As protein: CASSPDGGNSPLHF.